This is a list of T cell receptor beta chains from one sample in a study of CD8 T cells in ankylosing spondylitis. Via MiXCR, TCRdb re-called the 5' RACE reads, giving one row per CDR3 protein. This table has some 250,000 distinct CDR3 sequences, more than 20% appearing once. Material for sequencing was blood, either unsorted or a sorted T cell fraction (not recorded which). Every receptor here comes from a male donor with ankylosing spondylitis or in good health (not recorded which). CDR3s include the opening cysteine and the closing phenylalanine or tryptophan. The order of the fields is CDR3 protein, J gene, V gene.

CDR3: CSAQTGLAGEETQYF; J: TRBJ2-5; V: TRBV20-1
CDR3: CSPLAETYEQYF; J: TRBJ2-7; V: TRBV20-1
CDR3: CSARETSGISDTQYF; J: TRBJ2-3; V: TRBV20-1
CDR3: CASSVAGTPSDEQFF; J: TRBJ2-1; V: TRBV6-1
CDR3: CSARPTGDTQYF; J: TRBJ2-3; V: TRBV20-1
CDR3: CSASLASGGGSYNEQFF; J: TRBJ2-1; V: TRBV20-1
CDR3: CASSAGTQFTDTQYF; J: TRBJ2-3; V: TRBV5-1
CDR3: CATSDRSYTDTQYF; J: TRBJ2-3; V: TRBV24-1
CDR3: CASSLSPQGTEAFF; J: TRBJ1-1; V: TRBV11-2
CDR3: CASRLGTGGGETQYF; J: TRBJ2-5; V: TRBV5-1
CDR3: CASRHRGVTDTQYF; J: TRBJ2-3; V: TRBV5-6
CDR3: CASSLADRIRDTEAFF; J: TRBJ1-1; V: TRBV5-1
CDR3: CAWSVQQYGYTF; J: TRBJ1-2; V: TRBV30
CDR3: CASSPRGRDIQYF; J: TRBJ2-4; V: TRBV27
CDR3: CASSFRAGQGDTQYF; J: TRBJ2-3; V: TRBV7-3
CDR3: CASSLGGGIKNIQYF; J: TRBJ2-4; V: TRBV12-3/TRBV12-4
CDR3: CSQIRGGDEKLFF; J: TRBJ1-4; V: TRBV20-1
CDR3: CSVEDGTGRGGEQFF; J: TRBJ2-1; V: TRBV29-1
CDR3: CASSSRQMGNYGYTF; J: TRBJ1-2; V: TRBV6-5
CDR3: CASSVLESYNEQFF; J: TRBJ2-1; V: TRBV5-1
CDR3: CAISAPSGDQETQYF; J: TRBJ2-5; V: TRBV10-3
CDR3: CASRDGLPYNEQFF; J: TRBJ2-1; V: TRBV6-2/TRBV6-3
CDR3: CASSLGWGQNTGELFF; J: TRBJ2-2; V: TRBV7-2
CDR3: CSASGESTDTQYF; J: TRBJ2-3; V: TRBV20-1
CDR3: CASSMRGGSETQYF; J: TRBJ2-5; V: TRBV7-2
CDR3: CTKTPGSGETQYF; J: TRBJ2-5; V: TRBV7-6
CDR3: CATSRAPVNQPQHF; J: TRBJ1-5; V: TRBV15
CDR3: CASSVHSSYNSPLHF; J: TRBJ1-6; V: TRBV2
CDR3: CASSRPPTEQFF; J: TRBJ2-1; V: TRBV6-5
CDR3: CSARDSPYGYTF; J: TRBJ1-2; V: TRBV20-1
CDR3: CASSRGESPLHF; J: TRBJ1-6; V: TRBV6-5
CDR3: CSARATSGGAHEQFF; J: TRBJ2-1; V: TRBV20-1
CDR3: CSGRSPSYEQYF; J: TRBJ2-7; V: TRBV29-1
CDR3: CSVTGLVKNEQFF; J: TRBJ2-1; V: TRBV29-1
CDR3: CAIRPDRGISNQPQHF; J: TRBJ1-5; V: TRBV10-3
CDR3: CSARAGLAGGPSTGELFF; J: TRBJ2-2; V: TRBV20-1
CDR3: CASSVITGDAKNIQYF; J: TRBJ2-4; V: TRBV5-4
CDR3: CSARDVRLGGARAQYF; J: TRBJ2-5; V: TRBV20-1
CDR3: CSARLVKGPHNSPLHF; J: TRBJ1-6; V: TRBV20-1
CDR3: CASNPLAVSYNEQFF; J: TRBJ2-1; V: TRBV2
CDR3: CSARDQGPGGQPQHF; J: TRBJ1-5; V: TRBV20-1
CDR3: CSARPGPPAPLHF; J: TRBJ1-6; V: TRBV20-1
CDR3: CASSFGGDGYGYTF; J: TRBJ1-2; V: TRBV5-1
CDR3: CASSPQNRGAPYEQYF; J: TRBJ2-7; V: TRBV18
CDR3: CASSFGPTSYEQYF; J: TRBJ2-7; V: TRBV12-3/TRBV12-4
CDR3: CASTSQVRGRGTGELFF; J: TRBJ2-2; V: TRBV4-1
CDR3: CSATGGADTQYF; J: TRBJ2-3; V: TRBV20-1
CDR3: CSAGQQETQYF; J: TRBJ2-5; V: TRBV29-1
CDR3: CASSHRTGAEQYF; J: TRBJ2-7; V: TRBV4-2
CDR3: CATSQDVGNQETQYF; J: TRBJ2-5; V: TRBV3-1
CDR3: CASSPPGQTANEKLFF; J: TRBJ1-4; V: TRBV5-1
CDR3: CASSPRNGGGETQYF; J: TRBJ2-5; V: TRBV18
CDR3: CASSPLGQSFYEQYF; J: TRBJ2-7; V: TRBV9
CDR3: CSVHGGTEQFF; J: TRBJ2-1; V: TRBV29-1
CDR3: CSAPHPGQSSYEQYF; J: TRBJ2-7; V: TRBV20-1
CDR3: CASRLSGADGYTF; J: TRBJ1-2; V: TRBV7-9
CDR3: CASSYSGGASGQPTQYF; J: TRBJ2-3; V: TRBV6-5
CDR3: CASSRRDPYNEQFF; J: TRBJ2-1; V: TRBV12-3/TRBV12-4